This T cell receptor beta chain was identified in a study of blood T cell repertoires in COVID-19. The data were produced by immunoSEQ multiplex PCR, yet TCRdb's version contains in-frame clones alone and is incomplete. Among 270,000 or so clones listed, roughly 88% were seen once. Trimming pared 4 bases from V and 6 bases from J, leaving 15 bases between. CDR3 length: 14 residues. The V gene's germline CDR1 is KGHSY and CDR2 FQNENV. This TCR was recovered from a woman aged 35 to 49 with acute COVID-19. This chain connects TRBV16 to TRBJ1-2; D perhaps matches TRBD1 (6 bases). The sequenced sample consisted of PBMCs or T cells enriched from blood (not recorded which). The CDR3 nucleotides are TGTGCCAGCAGCCCTGCGTGGGGGCTGGATGGCTACACCTTC. This codes for CASSPAWGLDGYTF.